This TCR beta chain was sequenced for a study of cytomegalovirus exposure and HLA in healthy donors. Germline CDR1 and CDR2: SGHRS and YFSETQ. V dropped 4 bases and J dropped 3 bases, with 14 bases sitting between them. CDR3 length equals 14 residues. The primer mix had 60 Vbeta and 13 Jbeta primers. The method was immunoSEQ multiplex PCR; TCRdb's version includes in-frame clones alone and lacks a portion of them. Among about 180,000 clones listed, over 80% were seen once. This receptor was taken from a middle-aged man in good health and CMV-seronegative. The sample was PBMCs. The chain combines TRBV5-1 with TRBJ2-7; TRBD1 is a possible D gene (6 bases). In DNA, the CDR3 is TGCGCCAGCAGCCCAGGGGTGATTAGCTACGAGCAGTACTTC. It is translated as CASSPGVISYEQYF. The complete variable domain, with remaining parts taken from reference TRBV5-1 and TRBJ2-7, reads KAGVTQTPRYLIKTRGQQVTLSCSPISGHRSVSWYQQTPGQGLQFLFEYFSETQRNKGNFPGRFSGRQFSNSRSEMNVSTLELGDSALYLCASSPGVISYEQYFGPGTRLTVT.